The T cell receptor beta chain under discussion was sequenced for a study of shared T cell receptors in the human thymus. Method: immunoSEQ multiplex PCR; TCRdb's copy keeps in-frame clones and lacks some. The table lists roughly 660,000 clones, roughly 90% of them singletons. The CDR3 is 15 amino acids. This sample also appeared in a second study, on human thymus T cells. According to that study: V and J gene usage appeared biased in thymic and blood repertoires.

Material: thymocytes. This chain connects TRBV21-1 to TRBJ2-7; TRBD2, as called in the table, went unchecked against the DNA. TRBV21-1 is a pseudogene segment. The source is a boy in the first two years of life with a congenital heart defect. The CDR3 DNA reads TGTGCCAGCAGCCCCCTTCGCGCGGGAGCGCGTGAGCAGTACTTC. Its protein product is CASSPLRAGAREQYF.